A selection of T cell receptor beta chains follows, all from one sample in a study of control samples from healthy donors and cancer patients. The table came from immunoSEQ multiplex PCR; TCRdb's copy has only in-frame clones and leaves some out. There are more than 65,000 clones in the sample; over 65% occur only once, and about 16% lies in the top ten. The sample consisted of blood. These receptors came from a man in his fifties or sixties in good health. Each CDR3 is given with its conserved first and last residue. The order of the fields is CDR3 protein, CDR3 DNA, D gene, clone size, V gene, J gene. The D gene is left open where the match is weak. Clone size is given for some rows only: seen once, a few or many times, or a class if the clone is expanded.

CDR3aa: CASSLGLSGTSASQETQYF; CDR3nt: TGTGCCAGCTCACTTGGATTAAGTGGGACTAGCGCCTCCCAAGAGACCCAGTACTTC; d_gene: TRBD2; abundance: NA; v_gene: TRBV18; j_gene: TRBJ2-5
CDR3aa: CASSRQSTSGRRVEQFF; CDR3nt: TGTGCCAGCAGCCGTCAATCTACTAGCGGGAGACGGGTTGAGCAGTTCTTC; d_gene: TRBD2; abundance: few; v_gene: TRBV3-1/TRBV3-2; j_gene: TRBJ2-1
CDR3aa: CATSSRRGVTNEQFF; CDR3nt: TGTGCCACCAGCTCACGACGGGGGGTAACCAATGAGCAGTTCTTC; d_gene: TRBD2; abundance: NA; v_gene: TRBV15; j_gene: TRBJ2-1
CDR3aa: CAWSGTGGGFSNQPQHF; CDR3nt: TGTGCCTGGAGTGGGACAGGTGGAGGTTTTAGCAATCAGCCCCAGCATTTT; d_gene: TRBD1; abundance: NA; v_gene: TRBV30; j_gene: TRBJ1-5
CDR3aa: CASSDPGGAAEAFF; CDR3nt: TGTGCCAGTAGTGACCCCGGGGGGGCTGCTGAAGCTTTCTTT; d_gene: NA; abundance: few; v_gene: TRBV19; j_gene: TRBJ1-1
CDR3aa: CASSVLGRPQHF; CDR3nt: TGTGCCAGCAGCGTCCTGGGCCGGCCCCAGCATTTT; d_gene: NA; abundance: few; v_gene: TRBV7-9; j_gene: TRBJ1-5
CDR3aa: CASSLRGGTEAFF; CDR3nt: TGCGCCAGCAGCTTGCGGGGCGGTACTGAAGCTTTCTTT; d_gene: NA; abundance: few; v_gene: TRBV5-1; j_gene: TRBJ1-1
CDR3aa: CASSSLGTASYEQYF; CDR3nt: TGTGCCAGCAGTTCCCTTGGGACAGCCTCCTACGAGCAGTACTTC; d_gene: TRBD1; abundance: NA; v_gene: TRBV27; j_gene: TRBJ2-7
CDR3aa: CASSRRGRVTGELFF; CDR3nt: TGTGCCAGCTCCCGACGGGGGAGGGTCACCGGGGAGCTGTTTTTT; d_gene: TRBD2; abundance: NA; v_gene: TRBV6-5; j_gene: TRBJ2-2
CDR3aa: CAISEIGGRTGNTIYF; CDR3nt: TGTGCCATCAGTGAGATTGGGGGTCGGACTGGAAACACCATATATTTT; d_gene: NA; abundance: few; v_gene: TRBV10-3; j_gene: TRBJ1-3
CDR3aa: CASTLGADTQYF; CDR3nt: TGTGCCAGCACCCTAGGCGCAGATACGCAGTATTTT; d_gene: NA; abundance: NA; v_gene: TRBV27; j_gene: TRBJ2-3
CDR3aa: CASSSGTGYNEQFF; CDR3nt: TGTGCCAGCAGTTCCGGGACAGGGTACAATGAGCAGTTCTTC; d_gene: TRBD1; abundance: NA; v_gene: TRBV6-6; j_gene: TRBJ2-1
CDR3aa: CASSLTTGAVYEQYF; CDR3nt: TGTGCCAGCAGCTTGACGACAGGGGCAGTCTACGAGCAGTACTTC; d_gene: TRBD1; abundance: few; v_gene: TRBV7-8; j_gene: TRBJ2-7
CDR3aa: CASSTAQGQGARVGFYEQYF; CDR3nt: TGTGCCAGTAGTACCGCACAGGGACAGGGGGCGAGGGTCGGTTTCTACGAGCAGTACTTC; d_gene: TRBD1; abundance: NA; v_gene: TRBV19; j_gene: TRBJ2-7
CDR3aa: CAWSVQGGNGYTF; CDR3nt: TGTGCCTGGAGTGTACAAGGGGGGAATGGCTACACCTTC; d_gene: NA; abundance: once; v_gene: TRBV30; j_gene: TRBJ1-2
CDR3aa: CASSVVGPQTSGRTADTQYF; CDR3nt: TGTGCCAGCAGCGTAGTGGGACCCCAGACTAGCGGGAGGACGGCAGATACGCAGTATTTT; d_gene: TRBD2; abundance: NA; v_gene: TRBV9; j_gene: TRBJ2-3
CDR3aa: CASSLDRNTQYF; CDR3nt: TGTGCCAGCAGCTTAGACAGAAATACGCAGTATTTT; d_gene: NA; abundance: NA; v_gene: TRBV11-3; j_gene: TRBJ2-3
CDR3aa: CASSTQGHPYNEQFF; CDR3nt: TGCGCCAGCAGCACACAGGGGCATCCCTACAATGAGCAGTTCTTC; d_gene: TRBD1; abundance: NA; v_gene: TRBV5-1; j_gene: TRBJ2-1
CDR3aa: CASSVMGLHGGETQYF; CDR3nt: TGTGCCAGCAGCGTGATGGGACTACACGGGGGGGAGACCCAGTACTTC; d_gene: TRBD2; abundance: NA; v_gene: TRBV9; j_gene: TRBJ2-5
CDR3aa: CASKAVGGNTGELFF; CDR3nt: TGTGCCAGCAAGGCGGTAGGGGGGAACACCGGGGAGCTGTTTTTT; d_gene: NA; abundance: few; v_gene: TRBV27; j_gene: TRBJ2-2
CDR3aa: CASSPGQRTTYEQYF; CDR3nt: TGTGCCAGCAGCCCGGGACAGCGGACTACCTACGAGCAGTACTTC; d_gene: NA; abundance: once; v_gene: TRBV5-4; j_gene: TRBJ2-7
CDR3aa: CASSLSGGRGMETQYF; CDR3nt: TGTGCCAGCAGCCTAAGCGGGGGTCGGGGGATGGAGACCCAGTACTTC; d_gene: TRBD2; abundance: NA; v_gene: TRBV9; j_gene: TRBJ2-5
CDR3aa: CASIHPGEEEWSF; CDR3nt: TGTGCCAGCATACACCCCGGGGAGGAGGAGTGGTCTTTC; d_gene: NA; abundance: NA; v_gene: TRBV6-6; j_gene: TRBJ2-6